This is a list of T cell receptor beta chains from one sample in a study of blood T cell repertoires in COVID-19. Generated by immunoSEQ multiplex PCR, the TCRdb table keeps only in-frame clones and is missing some. This sample has fewer than 250,000 clones, with approximately 90% found just once. Sequences were obtained from peripheral blood. These TCRs come from a man in his 60s with COVID-19, enrolled during active disease. The CDR3 runs from the conserved cysteine through the conserved F or W. D genes are given only for firm matches. Where a row states a size, it is once, few, many or the class of an expanded clone; other rows omit it.

TRBD1 TRBJ2-5 TRBV13 . CASSHTSGQGKQETQYF TGTGCCAGCAGCCACACCTCGGGACAGGGAAAGCAAGAGACCCAGTACTTC
TRBD1 TRBJ1-2 TRBV6-5 . CASLRWGTGDYGYTF TGTGCCAGCCTCCGATGGGGGACAGGGGACTATGGCTACACCTTC
. TRBJ2-7 TRBV5-1 . CASSFPTGTYEQYF TGCGCCAGCAGCTTCCCGACAGGAACCTACGAGCAGTACTTC
TRBD2 TRBJ2-2 TRBV25-1 . CASMAGGNTGELFF TGTGCCAGCATGGCGGGGGGCAACACCGGGGAGCTGTTTTTT
. TRBJ1-5 TRBV2 . CASRPTRGGRNQPQHF TGTGCCAGCAGGCCAACTAGGGGGGGGCGGAATCAGCCCCAGCATTTT
TRBD2 TRBJ2-7 TRBV5-1 . CASSPGASGGSYEQYF TGCGCCAGCAGCCCTGGGGCTAGCGGGGGCTCCTACGAGCAGTACTTC
. TRBJ2-4 TRBV19 . CASSIYHREGTKNIQYF TGTGCCAGTAGTATTTATCACAGGGAGGGGACCAAAAACATTCAGTACTTC
TRBD2 TRBJ2-3 TRBV28 . CASSFSGRAQDTQYF TGTGCCAGCAGCTTCAGCGGGAGGGCCCAAGATACGCAGTATTTT
. TRBJ1-5 TRBV10-2 . CASSESYSSNQPQHF TGCGCCAGCAGTGAGTCTTACAGCTCCAATCAGCCCCAGCATTTT
TRBD1 TRBJ2-7 TRBV4-2 . CASSQVRDRNDEQYF TGTGCCAGCAGCCAAGTACGGGACAGGAACGACGAGCAGTACTTC
TRBD1 TRBJ1-2 TRBV6-6 . CASSSGGFSHNYGYTF TGTGCCAGCAGTTCAGGGGGCTTTTCTCATAACTATGGCTACACCTTC
TRBD1 TRBJ2-7 TRBV25-1 . CASSDGTGGLEQYF TGTGCCAGCAGTGACGGGACAGGGGGCCTCGAGCAGTACTTC
TRBD2 TRBJ2-3 TRBV5-1 . CASSSGTSGTYTQYF TGCGCCAGCAGCTCTGGGACTAGCGGAACCTATACGCAGTATTTT
. TRBJ2-1 TRBV7-2 . CASSLYFRGDPYNEQFF TGTGCCAGCAGCTTATACTTCCGGGGAGACCCCTACAATGAGCAGTTCTTC
TRBD1 TRBJ1-5 TRBV19 once CASSGGQQNQPQHF TGTGCCAGTAGTGGGGGACAGCAAAATCAGCCCCAGCATTTT
. TRBJ1-5 TRBV7-9 once CASSLGPGFNQPQHF TGTGCCAGCAGCTTAGGGCCCGGGTTCAATCAGCCCCAGCATTTT
TRBD1 TRBJ1-2 TRBV19 . CASSPVGTGPNYGYTF TGTGCCAGTAGTCCGGTGGGGACAGGGCCTAACTATGGCTACACCTTC
TRBD1 TRBJ2-7 TRBV11-2 . CASSDRGRYEQYF TGTGCCAGCAGCGACAGGGGCCGCTACGAGCAGTACTTC
TRBD1 TRBJ2-7 TRBV2 once CASSLRTGANEQYF TGTGCCAGCAGTTTGAGGACAGGGGCCAACGAGCAGTACTTC
. TRBJ1-2 TRBV7-8 . CASSLRETMANNYGYTF TGTGCCAGCAGCTTACGGGAGACGATGGCCAATAACTATGGCTACACCTTC
. TRBJ2-1 TRBV7-2 . CASSLVSGYNEQFF TGTGCCAGCAGCTTAGTTTCGGGATACAATGAGCAGTTCTTC
. TRBJ1-2 TRBV6-5 many CASILQDGANYGYTF TGTGCCAGCATCTTACAGGATGGCGCTAACTATGGCTACACCTTC
. TRBJ2-7 TRBV29-1 . CSARGGPRSYEQYF TGCAGCGCCAGGGGCGGGCCAAGATCCTACGAGCAGTACTTC
. TRBJ2-7 TRBV7-2 once CASSFGDPFNEQYF TGTGCCAGCAGCTTCGGGGATCCTTTTAACGAGCAGTACTTC
. TRBJ2-1 TRBV3-1/TRBV3-2 . CASSQGYRTVGNEQFF TGTGCCAGCAGCCAAGGATACCGGACAGTAGGCAATGAGCAGTTCTTC